This T cell receptor beta chain was sequenced during a study of OX40 agonist ivuxolimab in advanced cancers. A note on the overall study: The costimulatory receptor OX40 (CD134) was targeted by ivuxolimab, a fully human IgG2 agonistic monoclonal antibody. Partial responses were achieved by three dose-escalation patients, of whom one had hepatocellular carcinoma and two had cutaneous melanoma. The purpose of peripheral TCRbeta sequencing was to test whether ivuxolimab changed TCR sequence diversity and led to clonal T-cell expansion. Intravenous ivuxolimab was administered to patients every 2 weeks at six dose levels: 0.01, 0.1, 0.3, 1.5, 3 and 10 mg/kg. Among the roughly 52 dose-escalation patients, some 19 had hepatocellular carcinoma, roughly 15 melanoma, 9 renal cell carcinoma and 9 head and neck cancer. Prior anti-PD-1, anti-PD-L1 or anti-CTLA-4 therapy was permitted, and 40% to 50% of dose-escalation patients had received checkpoint inhibitors. The dose-escalation cohort was 82.7% male with a mean age of 60 years, ranging from about 20 to 85. The monotherapy dose-escalation portion (N ≈ 55 patients) of the phase I ivuxolimab trial is reported in the paper. Broad study findings and their caveats: In the 0.1-3.0 mg/kg groups, partial responders had among the lowest normalized peripheral clonal expansion, particularly in CD8+ T cells. Antigen specificity was not determined for the clonally expanded peripheral T cells. After ivuxolimab, expanded clones were on average more numerous among CD8+ T cells than among CD4+ T cells. Low levels of normalized T-cell clonal expansion were also seen in some patients who did not respond. At doses of 0.1 to 3.0 mg/kg, clonal expansion of both CD4+ and CD8+ blood T cells was observed from baseline to week 6.

The trial excluded patients who had a history of autoimmune disease or who were on systemic immunosuppression. In every dose cohort, peripheral blood was drawn for TCR sequencing at baseline, cycle 4 day 1, and cycle 7 day 1. The samples were drawn from a first-in-human, open-label, multicenter phase I dose-escalation trial of ivuxolimab. Adults with locally advanced or metastatic melanoma, renal cell carcinoma, hepatocellular carcinoma or head and neck squamous cell carcinoma were enrolled in the trial. Before TCR sequencing, CD4+ and CD8+ T cells were separately sorted from peripheral blood. In the case of this clone: The antigen it recognizes is unknown. Per-base qualities were not stored, and no clone one base away is much larger.

Via the germline V gene, CDR1 is SGHRS and CDR2 YFSETQ. Trimming removed 2 bases from V and 8 bases from J, leaving 8 bases between the germline ends. Its CDR3 holds 12 amino acids, cysteine through phenylalanine. Only the CDR3 DNA is retained, 36 bases long and in frame from the first base. For sequencing of the TCRbeta CDR3 region, genomic DNA was extracted from the sorted cells. The immunoSEQ Assay was used to sequence the TCRbeta CDR3 regions. This immuneACCESS table, as held by TCRdb, lists in-frame sequences with V and J called but not all clones. Of the missing ones, under half trace to an unresolved V gene in checked studies; the others have no known cause. The sample yields 26,000 or so clones; about 82% were counted once. 20% to 30% of the sample lies in the top ten.

The V gene is TRBV5-1 and the J gene is TRBJ2-1; the D region possibly corresponds to TRBD2 (6 bases align). The TCR comes from an adult with an advanced solid tumor such as melanoma, head and neck, liver or kidney cancer. The material was CD4+ or CD8+ T cells sorted from blood, obtained in a trial of the OX40 agonist ivuxolimab. At the DNA level, the sequence is TGCGCCAGCAGCTTCAGGAGGGATGAGCAGTTCTTC. It encodes CASSFRRDEQFF.